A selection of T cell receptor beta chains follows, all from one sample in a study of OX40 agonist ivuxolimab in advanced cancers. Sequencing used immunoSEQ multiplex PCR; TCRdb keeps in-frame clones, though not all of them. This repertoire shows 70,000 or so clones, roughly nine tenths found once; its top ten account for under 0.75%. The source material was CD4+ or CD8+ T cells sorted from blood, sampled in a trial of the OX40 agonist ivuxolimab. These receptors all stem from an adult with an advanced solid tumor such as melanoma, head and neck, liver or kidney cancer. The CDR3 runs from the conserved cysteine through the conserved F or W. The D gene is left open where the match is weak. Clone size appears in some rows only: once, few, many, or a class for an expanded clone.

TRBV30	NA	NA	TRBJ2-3	TGTGCCTGGAGCCAACTAGACAGGATAACGGATACGCAGTATTTT	CAWSQLDRITDTQYF
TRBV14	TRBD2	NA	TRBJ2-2	TGTGCCAGCAGCCCACAGGCGGGGGGATACACCGGGGAGCTGTTTTTT	CASSPQAGGYTGELFF
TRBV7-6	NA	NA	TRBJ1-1	TGTGCCAGCGGCAGGGAGACTGAAGCTTTCTTT	CASGRETEAFF
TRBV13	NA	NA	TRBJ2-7	TGTGCCAGCAGCTTAGGCTCTTTTGAGAACTTC	CASSLGSFENF
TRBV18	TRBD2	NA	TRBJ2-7	TGTGCCAGCTCACCACGGACTAGCGGGGACTACGAGCAGTACTTC	CASSPRTSGDYEQYF
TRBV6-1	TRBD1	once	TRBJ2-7	TGTGCCAGCAGTCCAGGGACAGTGAGCTCCTACGAGCAGTACTTC	CASSPGTVSSYEQYF
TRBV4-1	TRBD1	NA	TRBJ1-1	TGCGCCAGCAGCCGGGGACAGGGGCCCCTAGGTTCTGAAGCTTTCTTT	CASSRGQGPLGSEAFF
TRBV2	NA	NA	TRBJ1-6	TGTGCCAGCAATCCCCGGGTCTCTGGGGATTCACCCCTCCACTTT	CASNPRVSGDSPLHF
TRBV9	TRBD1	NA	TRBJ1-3	TGTGCCAGCAGCCAGGGGGTGAGCTCTGGAAACACCATATATTTT	CASSQGVSSGNTIYF
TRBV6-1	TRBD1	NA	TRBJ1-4	TGTGCCAGCAGTGAGAACAGGGGGCGGCGTGAAAAACTGTTTTTT	CASSENRGRREKLFF
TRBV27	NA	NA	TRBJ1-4	TGTGCCTATAACAATAGGGACTGGATTAATGAAAAACTGTTTTTT	CAYNNRDWINEKLFF
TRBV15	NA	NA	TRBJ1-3	TGTGCCACCAGCAGAGTTCCCCGAGTGCAGGATGGAAACACCATATATTTT	CATSRVPRVQDGNTIYF
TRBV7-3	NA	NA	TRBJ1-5	TGTGCCAGCAGCTTATCCGCAGCCCGGAATCAGCCCCAGCATTTT	CASSLSAARNQPQHF
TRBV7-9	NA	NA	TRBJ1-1	TGTGCCACGGGAGGCGGGGGGGCTGAAGCTTTCTTT	CATGGGGAEAFF
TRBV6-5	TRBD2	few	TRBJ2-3	TGTGCCAGCAGTTCTACACTAGCGGGTACAGATACGCAGTATTTT	CASSSTLAGTDTQYF
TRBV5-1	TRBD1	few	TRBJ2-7	TGCGCCAGCAGCTTGATCGGGACAGGGGATAGGTGGTACGAGCAGTACTTC	CASSLIGTGDRWYEQYF
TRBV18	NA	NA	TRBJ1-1	TGTGCCAGCTCACCAGTTATAGGAGCGAACACTGAAGCTTTCTTT	CASSPVIGANTEAFF
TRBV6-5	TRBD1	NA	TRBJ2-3	TGTGCCAGCAGTTATTCAGGGGGCTCGGGCACAGATACGCAGTATTTT	CASSYSGGSGTDTQYF
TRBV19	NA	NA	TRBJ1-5	TGTGCCAGCAAGGGTCTCGGCAATCAGCCCCAGCATTTT	CASKGLGNQPQHF
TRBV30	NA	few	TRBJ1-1	TGTGCCTGGCGCCGAGGGTCAGGGGATGGGGACACTGAAGCTTTCTTT	CAWRRGSGDGDTEAFF
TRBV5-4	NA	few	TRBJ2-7	TGTGCCAGCAGTGCCACGGGGGCGGGAGTCCACGAGCAGTACTTC	CASSATGAGVHEQYF
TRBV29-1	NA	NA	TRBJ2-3	TGCAGCGTTGAACTGGCGGCAGATACGCAGTATTTT	CSVELAADTQYF
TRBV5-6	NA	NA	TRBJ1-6	TGTGCCAGCAGCTTGGGAATGACACTTAATTCACCCCTCCACTTT	CASSLGMTLNSPLHF
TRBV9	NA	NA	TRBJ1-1	TGTGCCAGCAGCGTAACAGGGTTGGGCACTGAAGCTTTCTTT	CASSVTGLGTEAFF
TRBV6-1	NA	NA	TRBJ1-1	TGTGCCAGCAGGCGACAGCCCCATGAAGCTTTCTTT	CASRRQPHEAFF
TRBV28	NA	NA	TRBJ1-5	TGTGCCAGCAGGTTGGCCGGCGGGGGCAATCAGCCCCAGCATTTT	CASRLAGGGNQPQHF
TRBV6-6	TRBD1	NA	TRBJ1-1	TGTGCCAGTGCCTCCAGGGGGCGGAATACTGAAGCTTTCTTT	CASASRGRNTEAFF
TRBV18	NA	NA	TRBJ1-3	TGTGCCAGCTCACCACTTCCATCGCGGGGTCCAGGGGGAAACACCATATATTTT	CASSPLPSRGPGGNTIYF
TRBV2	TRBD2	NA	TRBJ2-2	TGTGCCAGCAGTACCCGGACTAGCCGGGGCACCGGGGAGCTGTTTTTT	CASSTRTSRGTGELFF
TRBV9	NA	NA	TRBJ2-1	TGTGCCAGCAGCGTAGATGCCCCCTCATACAATGAGCAGTTCTTC	CASSVDAPSYNEQFF
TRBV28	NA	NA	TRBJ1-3	TGTGCCAGCAGTGCGACAGGTCTGATGGTGGTTGGAAACACCATATATTTT	CASSATGLMVVGNTIYF
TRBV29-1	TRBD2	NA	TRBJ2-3	TGCAGCGTTACGGGACTAGCGGGAACAGATACGCAGTATTTT	CSVTGLAGTDTQYF
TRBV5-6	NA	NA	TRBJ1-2	TGTGCCAGCACCGACAAGCAGCGGTATTATGGCTACACCTTC	CASTDKQRYYGYTF
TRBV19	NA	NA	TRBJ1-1	TGTGCCAGTAGCCGGACAGTGACTGAAGCTTTCTTT	CASSRTVTEAFF
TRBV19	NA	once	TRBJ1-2	TGTGCCAGTAGTATGGACAACCGCCTATTGGGAGGCTACACCTTC	CASSMDNRLLGGYTF
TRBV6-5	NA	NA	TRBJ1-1	TGTGCCAGCAGTTTCCTGGGCAGAGACGGCACTGAAGCTTTCTTT	CASSFLGRDGTEAFF
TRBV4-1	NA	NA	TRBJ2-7	TGCGCCAGCAGCCAAGAGGAAACAATACAGTACTTC	CASSQEETIQYF
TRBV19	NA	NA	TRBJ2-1	TGTGCCAGTAGTATGAGGGACGGTCAGTACAATGAGCAGTTCTTC	CASSMRDGQYNEQFF
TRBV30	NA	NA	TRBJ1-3	TGTGCCTGGAGTGGATTATACAGTCAGCGAAACACCATATATTTT	CAWSGLYSQRNTIYF
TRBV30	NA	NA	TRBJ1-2	TGTGCCTGGAGTGTACGCCCCTATGGCTACACCTTC	CAWSVRPYGYTF
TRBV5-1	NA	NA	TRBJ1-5	TGCGCCAGCAGTCCGGAAGGGGGGGGGCAGCCCCAGCATTTT	CASSPEGGGQPQHF
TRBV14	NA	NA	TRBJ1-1	TGTGCCAGCAGCCAAGTCCTCTTCGTGGGGGTAGGGATGAACACTGAAGCTTTCTTT	CASSQVLFVGVGMNTEAFF
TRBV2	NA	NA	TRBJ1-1	TGTGCCACCCGATCAACCGTCGAAGCTTTCTTT	CATRSTVEAFF